This TCR beta chain was observed in a study of T cell changes during pregnancy in multiple sclerosis. Some clones are missing from TCRdb's copy, which holds only in-frame ones; the method was immunoSEQ multiplex PCR. The table records 40,000 to 60,000 clones, around 90% of them present only once. V lost 2 bases and J 8 bases, leaving 9 bases between the germline ends. This CDR3 region has 12 residues. Germline V gene lookup returns CDR1 MNHNS and CDR2 SASEGT. The chain couples TRBV6-1 to TRBJ1-2; D possibly corresponds to TRBD1 (5 bases). Sequences were derived from CD4+ T cells from peripheral blood mononuclear cells, sampled in the third trimester of pregnancy. This clonotype was sampled from a female donor with multiple sclerosis, enrolled in a pregnancy study. CDR3 amino acids: CASSEIGVGYTF. The DNA of the CDR3 is TGTGCCAGCAGTGAAATAGGGGTCGGCTACACCTTC.